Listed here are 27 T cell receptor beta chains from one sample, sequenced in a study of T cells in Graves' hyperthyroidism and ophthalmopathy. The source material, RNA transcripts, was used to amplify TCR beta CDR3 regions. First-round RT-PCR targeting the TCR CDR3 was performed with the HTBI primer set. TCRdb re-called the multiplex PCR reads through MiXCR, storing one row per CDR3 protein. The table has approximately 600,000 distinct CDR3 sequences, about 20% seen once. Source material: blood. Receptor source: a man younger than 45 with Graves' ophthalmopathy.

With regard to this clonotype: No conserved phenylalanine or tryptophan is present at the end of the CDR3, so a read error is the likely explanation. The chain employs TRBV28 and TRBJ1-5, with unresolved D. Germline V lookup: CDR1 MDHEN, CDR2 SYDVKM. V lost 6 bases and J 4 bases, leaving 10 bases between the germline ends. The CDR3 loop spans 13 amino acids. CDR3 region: CASSPGRNQPQHL. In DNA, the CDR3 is TGTGCCAGCAGCCCTGGACGGAATCAGCCCCAGCATCTT.

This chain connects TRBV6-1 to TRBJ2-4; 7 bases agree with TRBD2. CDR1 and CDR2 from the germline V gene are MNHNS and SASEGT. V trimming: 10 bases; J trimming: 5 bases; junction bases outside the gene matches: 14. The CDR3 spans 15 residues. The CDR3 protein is CATLGWTSTQNIQYF. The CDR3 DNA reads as TGTGCCACCCTTGGATGGACTAGTACTCAAAACATTCAGTACTTC.

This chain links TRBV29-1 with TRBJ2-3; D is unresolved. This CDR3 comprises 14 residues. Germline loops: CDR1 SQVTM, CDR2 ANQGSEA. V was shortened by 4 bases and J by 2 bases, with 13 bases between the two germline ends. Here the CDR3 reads CSVGSGVYTDTQYF. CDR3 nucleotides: TGCAGCGTTGGATCAGGTGTCTACACAGATACGCAGTATTTT.

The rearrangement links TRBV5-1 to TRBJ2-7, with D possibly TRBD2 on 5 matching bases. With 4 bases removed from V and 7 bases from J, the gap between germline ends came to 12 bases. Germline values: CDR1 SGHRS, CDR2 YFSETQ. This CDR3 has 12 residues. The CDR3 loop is CASSPGPGEQYF. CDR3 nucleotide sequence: TGCGCCAGCAGCCCCGGACCGGGGGAGCAGTACTTC.

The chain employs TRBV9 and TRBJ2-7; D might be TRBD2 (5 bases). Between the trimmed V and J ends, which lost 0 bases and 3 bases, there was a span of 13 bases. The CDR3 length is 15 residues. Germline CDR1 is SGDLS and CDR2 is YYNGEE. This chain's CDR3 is CASSVAEGGFYEQYF. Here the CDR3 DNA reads TGTGCCAGCAGCGTAGCCGAAGGAGGTTTCTACGAGCAGTACTTC.

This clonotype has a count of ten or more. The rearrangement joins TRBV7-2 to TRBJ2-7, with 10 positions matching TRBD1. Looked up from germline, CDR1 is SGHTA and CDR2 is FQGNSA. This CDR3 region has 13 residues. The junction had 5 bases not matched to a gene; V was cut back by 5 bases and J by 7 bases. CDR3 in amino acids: CASSRDRGEEQYF. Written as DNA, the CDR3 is TGTGCCAGCAGCCGGGACAGGGGAGAAGAGCAGTACTTC. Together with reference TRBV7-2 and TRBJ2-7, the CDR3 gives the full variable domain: GAGVSQSPSNKVTEKGKDVELRCDPISGHTALYWYRQSLGQGLEFLIYFQGNSAPDKSGLPSDRFSAERTGGSVSTLTIQRTQQEDSAVYLCASSRDRGEEQYFGPGTRLTVT.

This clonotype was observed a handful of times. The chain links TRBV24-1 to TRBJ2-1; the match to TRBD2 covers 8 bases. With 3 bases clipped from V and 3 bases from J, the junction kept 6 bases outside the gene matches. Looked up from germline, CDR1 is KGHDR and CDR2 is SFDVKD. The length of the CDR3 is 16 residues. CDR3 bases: TGTGCCACCAGTGATGCCGGGACTAGGGGCTACAATGAGCAGTTCTTC. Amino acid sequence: CATSDAGTRGYNEQFF.

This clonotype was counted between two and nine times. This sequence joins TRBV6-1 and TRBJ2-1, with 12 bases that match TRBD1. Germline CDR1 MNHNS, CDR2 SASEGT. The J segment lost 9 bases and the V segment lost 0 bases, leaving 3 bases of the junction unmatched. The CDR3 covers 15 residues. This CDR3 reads CASSEAGTGGFEQFF. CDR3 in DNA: TGTGCCAGCAGTGAAGCCGGGACAGGGGGCTTTGAGCAGTTCTTC.

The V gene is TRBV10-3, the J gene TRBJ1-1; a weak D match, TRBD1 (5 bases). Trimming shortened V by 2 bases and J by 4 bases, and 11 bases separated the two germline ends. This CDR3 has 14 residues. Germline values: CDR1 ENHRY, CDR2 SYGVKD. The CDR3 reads CAISEKGPSTEAFF. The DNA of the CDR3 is TGTGCCATCAGTGAGAAGGGGCCCAGCACTGAAGCTTTCTTT.

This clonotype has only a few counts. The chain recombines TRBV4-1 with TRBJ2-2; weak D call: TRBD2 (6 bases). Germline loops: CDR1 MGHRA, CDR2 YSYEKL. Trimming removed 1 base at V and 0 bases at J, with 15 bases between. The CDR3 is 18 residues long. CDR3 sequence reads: CASSQGGIAVTNTGELFF. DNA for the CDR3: TGCGCCAGCAGCCAAGGGGGAATAGCGGTGACGAACACCGGGGAGCTGTTTTTT.

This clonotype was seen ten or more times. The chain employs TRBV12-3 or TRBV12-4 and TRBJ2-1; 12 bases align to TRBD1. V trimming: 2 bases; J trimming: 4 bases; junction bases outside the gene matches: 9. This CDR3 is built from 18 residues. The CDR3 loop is CASSLRRPGQGAYNEQFF. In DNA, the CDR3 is TGTGCCAGCAGTTTACGCCGCCCGGGACAGGGGGCTTACAATGAGCAGTTCTTC.

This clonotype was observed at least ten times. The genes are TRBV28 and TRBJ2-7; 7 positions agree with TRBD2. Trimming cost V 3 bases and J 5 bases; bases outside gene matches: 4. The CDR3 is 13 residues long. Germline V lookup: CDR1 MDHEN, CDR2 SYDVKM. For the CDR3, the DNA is TGTGCCAGCAGTTTGGGGGGGATCGACGAGCAGTACTTC. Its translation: CASSLGGIDEQYF. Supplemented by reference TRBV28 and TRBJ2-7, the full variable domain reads DVKVTQSSRYLVKRTGEKVFLECVQDMDHENMFWYRQDPGLGLRLIYFSYDVKMKEKGDIPEGYSVSREKKERFSLILESASTNQTSMYLCASSLGGIDEQYFGPGTRLTVT.

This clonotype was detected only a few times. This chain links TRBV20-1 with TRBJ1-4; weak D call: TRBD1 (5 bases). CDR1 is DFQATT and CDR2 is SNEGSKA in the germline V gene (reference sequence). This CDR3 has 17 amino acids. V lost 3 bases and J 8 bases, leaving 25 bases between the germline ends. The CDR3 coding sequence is TGCAGTGCTAGTCAGCCGGGGCGCAACTTTTTTTTGGAAAAACTGTTTTTT. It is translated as CSASQPGRNFFLEKLFF.

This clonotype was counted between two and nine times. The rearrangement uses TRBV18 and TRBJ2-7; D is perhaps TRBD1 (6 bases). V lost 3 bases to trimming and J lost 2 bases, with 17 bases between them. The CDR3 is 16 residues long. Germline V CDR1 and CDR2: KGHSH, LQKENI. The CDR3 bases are TGTGCCAGCTCACCCGGGACACCCGACACAACCTACGAGCAGTACTTC. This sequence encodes CASSPGTPDTTYEQYF. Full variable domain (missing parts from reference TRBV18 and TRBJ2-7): NAGVMQNPRHLVRRRGQEARLRCSPMKGHSHVYWYRQLPEEGLKFMVYLQKENIIDESGMPKERFSAEFPKEGPSILRIQQVVRGDSAAYFCASSPGTPDTTYEQYFGPGTRLTVT.

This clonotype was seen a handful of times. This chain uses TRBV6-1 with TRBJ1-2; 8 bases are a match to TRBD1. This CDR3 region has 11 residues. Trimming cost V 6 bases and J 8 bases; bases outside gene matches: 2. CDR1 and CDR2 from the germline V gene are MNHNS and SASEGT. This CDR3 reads CASRQGVGYTF. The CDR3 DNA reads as TGTGCCAGCAGACAGGGGGTAGGCTACACCTTC.

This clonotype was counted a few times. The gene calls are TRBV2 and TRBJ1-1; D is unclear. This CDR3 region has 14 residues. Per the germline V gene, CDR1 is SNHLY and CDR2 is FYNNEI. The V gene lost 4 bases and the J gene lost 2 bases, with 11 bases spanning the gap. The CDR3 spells CASSVQPTNTEAFF. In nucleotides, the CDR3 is TGTGCCAGCAGTGTGCAGCCAACCAACACTGAAGCTTTCTTT. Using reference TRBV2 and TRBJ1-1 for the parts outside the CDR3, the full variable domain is EPEVTQTPSHQVTQMGQEVILRCVPISNHLYFYWYRQILGQKVEFLVSFYNNEISEKSEIFDDQFSVERPDGSNFTLKIRSTKLEDSAMYFCASSVQPTNTEAFFGQGTRLTVV.

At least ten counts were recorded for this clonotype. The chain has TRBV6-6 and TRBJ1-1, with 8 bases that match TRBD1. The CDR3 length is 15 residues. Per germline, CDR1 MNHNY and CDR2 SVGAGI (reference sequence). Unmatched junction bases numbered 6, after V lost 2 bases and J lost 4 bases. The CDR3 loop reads CASSYDPGGITEAFF. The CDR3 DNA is TGTGCCAGCAGTTACGACCCAGGGGGCATCACTGAAGCTTTCTTT.

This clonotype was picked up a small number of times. The CDR3 spells CAWSVPPAGIGNTIYF. CDR3 coding DNA: TGTGCCTGGAGTGTACCCCCGGCAGGTATTGGAAACACCATATATTTT. The chain has TRBV30 and TRBJ1-3; unclear D gene. The V gene lost 0 bases and the J gene lost 3 bases, with 15 bases spanning the gap. This CDR3 comprises 16 residues. Germline lookup yields CDR1 GTSNPN and CDR2 SVGIG (reference sequence).

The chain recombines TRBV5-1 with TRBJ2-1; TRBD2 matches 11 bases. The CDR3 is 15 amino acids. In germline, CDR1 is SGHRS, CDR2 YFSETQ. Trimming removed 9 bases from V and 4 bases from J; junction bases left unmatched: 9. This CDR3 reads CATALAGGLYNEQFF. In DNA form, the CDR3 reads TGCGCCACCGCCTTAGCGGGAGGGCTTTACAATGAGCAGTTCTTC.

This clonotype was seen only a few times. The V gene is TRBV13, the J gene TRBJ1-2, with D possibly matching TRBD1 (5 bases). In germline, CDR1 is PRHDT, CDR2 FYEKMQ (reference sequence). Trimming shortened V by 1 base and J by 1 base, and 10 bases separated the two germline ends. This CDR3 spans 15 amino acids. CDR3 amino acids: CASSLDRTFNYGYTF. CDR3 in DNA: TGTGCCAGCAGCTTAGACAGGACCTTTAACTATGGCTACACCTTC. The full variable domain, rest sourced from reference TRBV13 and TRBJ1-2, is AAGVIQSPRHLIKEKRETATLKCYPIPRHDTVYWYQQGPGQDPQFLISFYEKMQSDKGSIPDRFSAQQFSDYHSELNMSSLELGDSALYFCASSLDRTFNYGYTFGSGTRLTVV.

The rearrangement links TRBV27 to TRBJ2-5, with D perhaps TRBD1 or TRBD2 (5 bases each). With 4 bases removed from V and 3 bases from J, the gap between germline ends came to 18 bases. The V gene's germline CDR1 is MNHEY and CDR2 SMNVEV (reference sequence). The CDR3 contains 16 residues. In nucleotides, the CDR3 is TGTGCCAGCAGTTGGTCCGGGAAGGGGACCAAAGAGACCCAGTACTTC. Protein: CASSWSGKGTKETQYF.

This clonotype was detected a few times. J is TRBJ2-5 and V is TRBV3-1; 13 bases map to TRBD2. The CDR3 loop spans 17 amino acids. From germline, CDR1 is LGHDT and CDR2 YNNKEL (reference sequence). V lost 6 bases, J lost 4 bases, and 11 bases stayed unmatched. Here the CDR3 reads CASRPEGRLAGGETQYF. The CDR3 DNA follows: TGTGCCAGCAGACCGGAGGGCCGACTAGCGGGAGGAGAGACCCAGTACTTC.

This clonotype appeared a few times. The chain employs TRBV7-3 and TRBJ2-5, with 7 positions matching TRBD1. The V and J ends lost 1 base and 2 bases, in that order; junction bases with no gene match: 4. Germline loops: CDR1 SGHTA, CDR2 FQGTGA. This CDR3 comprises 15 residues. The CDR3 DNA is TGTGCCAGCAGCTTAAAAGACAGGGAACAAGAGACCCAGTACTTC. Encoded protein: CASSLKDREQETQYF.

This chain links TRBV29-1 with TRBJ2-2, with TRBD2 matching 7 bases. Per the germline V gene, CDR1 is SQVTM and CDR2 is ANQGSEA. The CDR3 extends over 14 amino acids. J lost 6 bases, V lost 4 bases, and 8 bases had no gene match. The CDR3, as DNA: TGCAGCGTTGGCGGCGGGAGAGGGGCCGGGGAGCTGTTTTTT. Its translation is CSVGGGRGAGELFF.

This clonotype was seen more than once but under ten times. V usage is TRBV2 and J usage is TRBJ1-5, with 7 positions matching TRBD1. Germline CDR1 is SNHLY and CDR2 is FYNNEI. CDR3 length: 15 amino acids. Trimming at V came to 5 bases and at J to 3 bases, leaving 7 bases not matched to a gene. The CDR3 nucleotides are TGTGCCAGCAGTTCCCGGGACAGATACAATCAGCCCCAGCATTTT. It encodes CASSSRDRYNQPQHF.

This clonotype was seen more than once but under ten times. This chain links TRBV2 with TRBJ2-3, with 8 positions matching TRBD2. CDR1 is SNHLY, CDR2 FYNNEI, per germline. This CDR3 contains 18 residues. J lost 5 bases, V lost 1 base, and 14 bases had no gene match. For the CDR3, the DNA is TGTGCCAGCAGTGAAGGACTAGCGAGGGTGGAAGTAAGAGATACGCAGTATTTT. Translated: CASSEGLARVEVRDTQYF.

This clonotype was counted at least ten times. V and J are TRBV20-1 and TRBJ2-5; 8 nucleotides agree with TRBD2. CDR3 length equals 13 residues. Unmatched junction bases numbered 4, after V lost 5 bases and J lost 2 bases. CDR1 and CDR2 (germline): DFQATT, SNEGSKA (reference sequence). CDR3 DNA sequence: TGCAGTGCTCTGTCGGGGGGGCAAGAGACCCAGTACTTC. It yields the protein CSALSGGQETQYF.